These 3 T cell receptor beta chains share one sample of origin, sequenced in a study of shared clonotypes between healthy human individuals. Libraries were prepared by immunoSEQ multiplex PCR; TCRdb keeps only in-frame clonotypes and omits some of them. Counted here are about 1.1 million clones, around three quarters occurring once; the ten biggest clones make up about 0.94%. Source material: memory CD4+ T cells from PBMCs. Subset specified: CD45RA-negative fraction. The receptor set was obtained from a man younger than 35 in good health. Some clones in this sample may be carry-over from other donors' samples.

The chain combines TRBV28 with TRBJ1-5; no reliable D call. The CDR3 covers 12 residues. The germline CDR1 and CDR2 sequences are MDHEN and SYDVKM. With 8 bases removed from V and 3 bases from J, the gap between germline ends came to 8 bases. DNA for the CDR3: TGTGCCAGCCTCGGGATCAATCAGCCCCAGCATTTT. This translates into CASLGINQPQHF.

This clone was counted a few times. The rearrangement uses TRBV18 and TRBJ2-4; D unresolved. The CDR3 is 16 residues long. Germline V gene lookup returns CDR1 KGHSH and CDR2 LQKENI. Trimming took off 5 bases at V and 1 base at J, with 15 bases between the two ends. The CDR3 DNA reads as TGTGCCAGCTCATCCCCTAGGATCGGGGCCAAAAACATTCAGTACTTC. Translated: CASSSPRIGAKNIQYF. The whole variable domain, filled in from reference TRBV18 and TRBJ2-4, reads NAGVMQNPRHLVRRRGQEARLRCSPMKGHSHVYWYRQLPEEGLKFMVYLQKENIIDESGMPKERFSAEFPKEGPSILRIQQVVRGDSAAYFCASSSPRIGAKNIQYFGAGTRLSVL.

CDR3: CASQEREGVRQYF. The CDR3 DNA follows: TGTGCCAGCCAGGAGCGGGAGGGTGTCCGGCAGTACTTC. The V call is TRBV2, the J call TRBJ2-7, with 10 bases that match TRBD2. Germline loops: CDR1 SNHLY, CDR2 FYNNEI. The CDR3 is 13 residues long. The V gene end was trimmed by 8 bases and the J gene end by 9 bases; junction bases not matched to a gene: 10.